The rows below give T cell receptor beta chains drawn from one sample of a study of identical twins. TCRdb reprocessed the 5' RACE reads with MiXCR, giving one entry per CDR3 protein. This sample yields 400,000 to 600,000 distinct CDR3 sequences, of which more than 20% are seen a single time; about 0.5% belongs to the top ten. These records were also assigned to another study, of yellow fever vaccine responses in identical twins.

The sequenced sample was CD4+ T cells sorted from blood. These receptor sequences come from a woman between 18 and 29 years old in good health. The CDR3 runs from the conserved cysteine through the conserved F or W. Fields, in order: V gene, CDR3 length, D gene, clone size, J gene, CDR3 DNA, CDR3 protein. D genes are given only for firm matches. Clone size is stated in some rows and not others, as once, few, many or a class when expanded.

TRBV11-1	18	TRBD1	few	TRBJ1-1	TGTGCCAGCGACCAGACAGGGGGCGATCGGTTTGGAAACACTGAAGCTTTCTTT	CASDQTGGDRFGNTEAFF
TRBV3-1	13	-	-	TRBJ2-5	TGTGCCAGCAGCCACCGCCAAATGGAGACCCAGTACTTC	CASSHRQMETQYF
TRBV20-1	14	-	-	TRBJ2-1	TGCAGTGCCACTGGGCGGGACTCCTACAATGAGCAGTTCTTC	CSATGRDSYNEQFF
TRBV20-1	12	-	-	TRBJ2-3	TGCAGTGCTAGAGCCCTATTAGATACGCAGTATTTT	CSARALLDTQYF
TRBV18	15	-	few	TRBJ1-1	TGTGCCAGCTCACCACCGATGGGGGGAAACACTGAAGCTTTCTTT	CASSPPMGGNTEAFF
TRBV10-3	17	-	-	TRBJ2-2	TGTGCCACCGGAACAGGGGGTGGGGGGGGACACACCGGGGAGCTGTTTTTT	CATGTGGGGGHTGELFF
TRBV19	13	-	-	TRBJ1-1	TGTGCCAGTAGTAATGGGGGCTGGACTGAAGCTTTCTTT	CASSNGGWTEAFF
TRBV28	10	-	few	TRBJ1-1	TGTGCCAGCAGGTCCCGGGGAGCTTTCTTT	CASRSRGAFF
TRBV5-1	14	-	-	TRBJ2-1	TGCGCCAGCAGCTTGGATTTGGACCCCGGGGAGCAGTTCTTC	CASSLDLDPGEQFF
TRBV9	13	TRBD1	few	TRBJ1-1	TGTGCCAGCAGCGTAGAAGGGGGCTCTGAAGCTTTCTTT	CASSVEGGSEAFF
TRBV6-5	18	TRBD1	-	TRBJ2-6	TGTGCCAGCAGTTACTCTCGACAGGGGGGTTCTGGGGCCAACGTCCTGACTTTC	CASSYSRQGGSGANVLTF
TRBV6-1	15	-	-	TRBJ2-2	TGTGCCAGCAGTGAATGGAGCGGTAACACCGGGGAGCTGTTTTTT	CASSEWSGNTGELFF
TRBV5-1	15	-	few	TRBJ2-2	TGCGCCAGCAGCCAGGACGACTATGGCATCGGGGAGCTGTTTTTT	CASSQDDYGIGELFF
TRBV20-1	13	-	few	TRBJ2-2	TGCAGTGCTAAGAAGACAGGACCCGGGGAGCTGTTTTTT	CSAKKTGPGELFF
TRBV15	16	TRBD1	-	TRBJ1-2	TGTGCCACCAGCAGAGGAGGGGGCGTTCTCGGCTATGGCTACACCTTC	CATSRGGGVLGYGYTF
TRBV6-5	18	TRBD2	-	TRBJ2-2	TGTGCCAGCAGTTACTCGAACTCCGCGGGGGCGAACACCGGGGAGCTGTTTTTT	CASSYSNSAGANTGELFF
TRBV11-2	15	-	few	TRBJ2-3	TGTGCCAGCAGCTCAGGGGGGGGATCGGCAGATACGCAGTATTTT	CASSSGGGSADTQYF
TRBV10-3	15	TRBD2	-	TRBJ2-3	TGTGCCTCCGGGGGGGCTAGCGGGATTACAGATACGCAGTATTTT	CASGGASGITDTQYF
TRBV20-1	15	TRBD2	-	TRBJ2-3	TGCAGTGCTAGTGCGGCTAGCGGGGGCACAGATACGCAGTATTTT	CSASAASGGTDTQYF
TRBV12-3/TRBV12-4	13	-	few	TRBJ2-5	TGTGCCAGCAGGGCTCCCGATTGGGAGACCCAGTACTTC	CASRAPDWETQYF
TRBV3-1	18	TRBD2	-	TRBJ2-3	TGTGCCAGCCGATGGGACGGACTAGCGCGGGAACATACAGATACGCAGTATTTT	CASRWDGLAREHTDTQYF
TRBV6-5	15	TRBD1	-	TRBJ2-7	TGTGCCAGCAGTACTGGAAACAGGGGCTCCTACGAGCAGTACTTC	CASSTGNRGSYEQYF
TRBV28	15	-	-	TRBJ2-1	TGTGCCAGCAGTTTGGGGACCCTCGGAAGCGATGAGCAGTTCTTC	CASSLGTLGSDEQFF
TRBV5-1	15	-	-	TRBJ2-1	TGCGCCAGCAGCTTGCTAGGCGTTAGTCTGAATGAGCAGTTCTTC	CASSLLGVSLNEQFF
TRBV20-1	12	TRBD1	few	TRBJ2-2	TGCAGTGCAAGAACAGGGGCCGGGGAGCTGTTTTTT	CSARTGAGELFF
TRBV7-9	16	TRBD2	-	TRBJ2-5	TGTGCCAGCAGTAAAAGCGGGGGCCTATCGGGTGAGACCCAGTACTTC	CASSKSGGLSGETQYF
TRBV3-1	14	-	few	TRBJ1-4	TGTGCCAGCAGCCATTCGGACACAAATGAAAAACTGTTTTTT	CASSHSDTNEKLFF
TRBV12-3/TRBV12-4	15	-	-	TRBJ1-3	TGTGCCAGCAGTTTAACCCCATACTCTGGAAACACCATATATTTT	CASSLTPYSGNTIYF
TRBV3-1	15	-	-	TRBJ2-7	TGTGCCAGCAGCCCTCTAGACCGGGCCCCCTACGAGCAGTACTTC	CASSPLDRAPYEQYF
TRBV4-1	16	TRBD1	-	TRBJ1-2	TGCGCCAGCAGCCAAGAAATAACAGGGGGCGAATCCCGCTACACCTTC	CASSQEITGGESRYTF
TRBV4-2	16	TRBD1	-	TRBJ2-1	TGTGCCAGCAGCCAAGATGGGACAGGGAACTACAATGAGCAGTTCTTC	CASSQDGTGNYNEQFF
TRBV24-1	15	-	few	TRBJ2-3	TGTGCCACCAGTGATTTGTGGGACAGCACAGATACGCAGTATTTT	CATSDLWDSTDTQYF
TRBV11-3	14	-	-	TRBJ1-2	TGTGCCAGCAGCCCTCCTACAGGGTCCAATGGCTACACCTTC	CASSPPTGSNGYTF
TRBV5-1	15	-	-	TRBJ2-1	TGCGCCAGCAGCTTGCCCCGGACGGAATACAATGAGCAGTTCTTC	CASSLPRTEYNEQFF
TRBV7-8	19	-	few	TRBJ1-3	TGTGCCAGCAGCCCAACCGTGGGTGATACAGCCTACTCTGGAAACACCATATATTTT	CASSPTVGDTAYSGNTIYF
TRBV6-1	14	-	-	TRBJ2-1	TGTGCCAGCAGGTGGGGGGGGGCCAGAAATGAGCAGTTCTTC	CASRWGGARNEQFF